The 7 T cell receptor beta chains reported below all come from one sample, sequenced in a study of cytomegalovirus exposure and HLA in healthy donors. Clones were read by immunoSEQ multiplex PCR, and TCRdb kept only the in-frame ones, dropping some. This table has roughly 140,000 clones, 70% to 90% appearing once. Sequencing input: PBMCs. Receptor source: a woman aged 18-29 years in good health and CMV-seropositive.

The chain recombines TRBV5-1 with TRBJ2-7, with 16 bases matching TRBD2. This CDR3 has 17 residues. V shed 3 bases and J 8 bases; nucleotides not matched to a gene: 11. Germline CDR1 and CDR2: SGHRS and YFSETQ. For the CDR3, the DNA is TGCGCCAGCAGCTCTGGGACTAGCGGGAGGGTCCTGGAAAAGCAGTACTTC. Protein product: CASSSGTSGRVLEKQYF.

V gene TRBV5-1 combines with J gene TRBJ2-1; 12 nucleotides match TRBD2. This CDR3 contains 17 residues. Per germline, CDR1 SGHRS and CDR2 YFSETQ. The V and J ends lost 0 bases and 7 bases, in that order; junction bases with no gene match: 8. CDR3 sequence: CASSLAPLAGGPNEQFF. CDR3 bases: TGCGCCAGCAGCTTGGCCCCTCTAGCGGGAGGGCCTAATGAGCAGTTCTTC.

The chain employs TRBV5-1 and TRBJ2-5; D may be TRBD2 (6 bases). The CDR3 loop spans 11 amino acids. From germline, CDR1 is SGHRS and CDR2 YFSETQ. Deletions cut 5 bases from V and 4 bases from J, with 6 bases between. DNA for the CDR3: TGCGCCAGCAGGGAGGGAGAGACCCAGTACTTC. It codes for CASREGETQYF.

The CDR3 DNA is TGCGCCAGCAGCCAAGGAGACAGCGTCTACAATGAGCAGTTCTTC. Translating it yields CASSQGDSVYNEQFF. The V and J genes are TRBV4-1 and TRBJ2-1; TRBD1 is a possible D gene (5 bases). V lost 1 base to trimming and J lost 3 bases, with 10 bases between them. Per germline, CDR1 MGHRA and CDR2 YSYEKL. This CDR3 is built from 15 residues.

CDR3 residues: CASSPIRTGGTDTQYF. CDR3 nucleotides: TGTGCCAGCAGCCCTATACGGACAGGGGGCACAGATACGCAGTATTTT. The rearrangement uses TRBV7-2 and TRBJ2-3; 9 nucleotides match TRBD1. The junction had 7 bases not matched to a gene; V was cut back by 5 bases and J by 1 base. CDR3 size: 16 residues. Germline V lookup: CDR1 SGHTA, CDR2 FQGNSA. The full variable domain, with the rest looked up from reference TRBV7-2 and TRBJ2-3, is GAGVSQSPSNKVTEKGKDVELRCDPISGHTALYWYRQSLGQGLEFLIYFQGNSAPDKSGLPSDRFSAERTGGSVSTLTIQRTQQEDSAVYLCASSPIRTGGTDTQYFGPGTRLTVL.

This clone was counted between two and nine times. This chain joins TRBV2 and TRBJ2-7; D is uncertain. V gave up 2 bases and J gave up 2 bases, with 7 bases separating them. Per the germline V gene, CDR1 is SNHLY and CDR2 is FYNNEI. The CDR3 consists of 13 residues. CDR3 loop: CASSETQAYEQYF. DNA of the CDR3: TGTGCCAGCAGTGAAACCCAGGCCTACGAGCAGTACTTC.

This clone was observed a few times. This chain connects TRBV6-1 to TRBJ2-1; TRBD2 matches at 10 bases. Germline CDR1 MNHNS, CDR2 SASEGT. This CDR3 region has 13 residues. The ends lost 9 bases at V and 5 bases at J; junction bases unmatched: 4. In DNA form, the CDR3 reads TGTGCCAGTACGGGACTAGCGCACAATGAGCAGTTCTTC. Amino acids: CASTGLAHNEQFF.